This T cell receptor beta chain is from a study of cytomegalovirus exposure and HLA in healthy donors. Study-level background: Counted in an early data release were about 85 million unique TCRs from HLA-typed donors.

60 Vbeta and 13 Jbeta primers were used in PCR. Sequencing used immunoSEQ multiplex PCR; TCRdb keeps in-frame clones, though not all of them. Found here are approximately 150,000 clones, under 80% of them singletons; the top ten hold under 3%. Between the trimmed V and J ends, which lost 3 bases and 4 bases, there was a span of 15 bases. The CDR3 consists of 15 residues. Per the germline V gene, CDR1 is SGHVS and CDR2 is FQNEAQ. Details on this clone: Its antigen is still unknown.

Study-wide results and limits: TCR beta V- and J-gene trimming, according to a later analysis, was linked to a missense DCLRE1C variant.

The receptor comes from a human donor in good health. The rearrangement uses TRBV7-8 and TRBJ1-1; D is possibly TRBD1 (5 bases). The sequenced sample was PBMCs. The CDR3 bases are TGTGCCAGCAGCTTTTCAGGGTCCGGGGGCACTGAAGCTTTCTTT. Protein: CASSFSGSGGTEAFF.